This T cell receptor (beta chain) was identified in a study of blood T cell repertoires in COVID-19. Whole-study context: There were acute and convalescent COVID-19 samples, and they came from the United States, Italy and Spain. PBMCs, B-cell-depleted T cells, or T cells provided the cDNA or gDNA that made up the material.

Germline V gives CDR1 SGHNT, CDR2 YYREEE (reference sequence). This CDR3 has 15 residues. After removal of 1 base from V and 4 bases from J, the junction contained 4 bases not matched to a gene. This clone showed up just a few times. In the original processing: It was from reference gene primer amplification that nucleated cell counts were estimated. Clones were read by immunoSEQ multiplex PCR, and TCRdb kept only the in-frame ones, dropping some. The V and J calls and clone size are taken from that table; D and trimming were inferred from the DNA. Of fewer than 200,000 clones in the sample, roughly 76% were seen once.

This sequence joins TRBV5-4 and TRBJ2-1; 8 positions agree with TRBD2. What was sequenced was peripheral blood. The TCR sequence derives from a woman of 80 years or more with COVID-19, enrolled during active disease. CDR3 loop: CASSLWASGYNEQFF. CDR3 DNA: TGTGCCAGCAGCTTGTGGGCTAGCGGGTACAATGAGCAGTTCTTC.